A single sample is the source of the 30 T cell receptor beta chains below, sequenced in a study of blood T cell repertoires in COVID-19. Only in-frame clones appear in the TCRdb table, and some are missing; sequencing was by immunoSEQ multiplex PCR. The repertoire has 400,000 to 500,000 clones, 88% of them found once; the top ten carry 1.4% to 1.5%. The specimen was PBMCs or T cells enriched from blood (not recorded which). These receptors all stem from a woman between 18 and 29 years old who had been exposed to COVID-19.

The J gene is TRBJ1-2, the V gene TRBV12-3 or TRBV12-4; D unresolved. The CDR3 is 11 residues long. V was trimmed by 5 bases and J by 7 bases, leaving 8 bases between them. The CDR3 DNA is TGTGCCAGCAGTAACATCGCTGGCTACACCTTC. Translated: CASSNIAGYTF.

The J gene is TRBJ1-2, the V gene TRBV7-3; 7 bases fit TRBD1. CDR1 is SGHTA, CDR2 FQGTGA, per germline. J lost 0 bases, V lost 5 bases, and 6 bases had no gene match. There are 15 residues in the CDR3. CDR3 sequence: CASSQGGHTNYGYTF. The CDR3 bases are TGTGCCAGCAGCCAGGGGGGACACACTAACTATGGCTACACCTTC.

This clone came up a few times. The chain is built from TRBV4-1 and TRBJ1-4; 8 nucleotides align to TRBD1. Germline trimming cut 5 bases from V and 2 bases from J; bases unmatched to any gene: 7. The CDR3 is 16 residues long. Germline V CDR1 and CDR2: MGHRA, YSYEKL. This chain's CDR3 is CASSKGQGSTNEKLFF. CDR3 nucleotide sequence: TGCGCCAGCAGCAAAGGACAGGGCTCGACTAATGAAAAACTGTTTTTT.

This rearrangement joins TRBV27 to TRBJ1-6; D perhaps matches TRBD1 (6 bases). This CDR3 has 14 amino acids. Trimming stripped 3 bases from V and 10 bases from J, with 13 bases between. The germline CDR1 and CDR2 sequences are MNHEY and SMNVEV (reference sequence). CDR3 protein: CASSFAGGQSPLHF. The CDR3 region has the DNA TGTGCCAGCAGTTTCGCGGGGGGCCAATCACCCCTCCACTTT.

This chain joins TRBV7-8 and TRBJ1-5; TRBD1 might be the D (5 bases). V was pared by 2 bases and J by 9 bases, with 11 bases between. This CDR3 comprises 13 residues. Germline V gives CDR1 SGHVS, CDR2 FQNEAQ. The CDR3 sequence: CASSLHDSPPQHF. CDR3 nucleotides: TGTGCCAGCAGCTTACACGACAGTCCGCCCCAGCATTTT.

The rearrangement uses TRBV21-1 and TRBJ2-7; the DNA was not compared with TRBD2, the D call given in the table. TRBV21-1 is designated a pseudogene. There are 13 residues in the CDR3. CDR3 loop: CARTREGKYEQYF. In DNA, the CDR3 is TGTGCCAGAACGCGGGAGGGCAAGTACGAGCAGTACTTC.

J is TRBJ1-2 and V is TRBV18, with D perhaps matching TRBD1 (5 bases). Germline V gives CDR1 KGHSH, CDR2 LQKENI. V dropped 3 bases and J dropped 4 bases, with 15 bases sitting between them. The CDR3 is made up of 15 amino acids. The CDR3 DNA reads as TGTGCCAGCTCACCCTCAGGGTATACTACCTATGGCTACACCTTC. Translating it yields CASSPSGYTTYGYTF. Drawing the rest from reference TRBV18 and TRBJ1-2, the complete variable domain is NAGVMQNPRHLVRRRGQEARLRCSPMKGHSHVYWYRQLPEEGLKFMVYLQKENIIDESGMPKERFSAEFPKEGPSILRIQQVVRGDSAAYFCASSPSGYTTYGYTFGSGTRLTVV.

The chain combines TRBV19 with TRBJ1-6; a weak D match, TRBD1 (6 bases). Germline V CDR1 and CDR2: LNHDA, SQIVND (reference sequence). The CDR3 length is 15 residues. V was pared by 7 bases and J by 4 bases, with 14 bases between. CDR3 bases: TGTGCCAGTACCAGAGGGGGGGGTTATAATTCACCCCTCCACTTT. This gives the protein CASTRGGGYNSPLHF.

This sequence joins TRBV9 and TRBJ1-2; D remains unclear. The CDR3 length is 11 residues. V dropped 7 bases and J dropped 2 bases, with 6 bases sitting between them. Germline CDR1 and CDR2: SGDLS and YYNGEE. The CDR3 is CASHSNYGYTF. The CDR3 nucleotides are TGTGCCAGCCACTCCAACTATGGCTACACCTTC.

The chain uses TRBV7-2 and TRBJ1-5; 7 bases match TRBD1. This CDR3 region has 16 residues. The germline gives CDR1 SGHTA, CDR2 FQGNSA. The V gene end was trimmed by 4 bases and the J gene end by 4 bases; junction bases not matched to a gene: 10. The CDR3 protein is CASSWAGTEINQPQHF. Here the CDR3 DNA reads TGTGCCAGCAGCTGGGCGGGGACAGAGATTAATCAGCCCCAGCATTTT. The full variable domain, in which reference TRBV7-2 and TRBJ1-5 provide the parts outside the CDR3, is GAGVSQSPSNKVTEKGKDVELRCDPISGHTALYWYRQSLGQGLEFLIYFQGNSAPDKSGLPSDRFSAERTGGSVSTLTIQRTQQEDSAVYLCASSWAGTEINQPQHFGDGTRLSIL.

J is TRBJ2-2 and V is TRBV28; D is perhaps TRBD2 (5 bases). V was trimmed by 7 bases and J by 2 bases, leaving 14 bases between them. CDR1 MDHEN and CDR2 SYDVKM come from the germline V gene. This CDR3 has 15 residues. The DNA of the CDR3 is TGTGCCAGCACCGTAGGAGGACCCAACACCGGGGAGCTGTTTTTT. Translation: CASTVGGPNTGELFF.

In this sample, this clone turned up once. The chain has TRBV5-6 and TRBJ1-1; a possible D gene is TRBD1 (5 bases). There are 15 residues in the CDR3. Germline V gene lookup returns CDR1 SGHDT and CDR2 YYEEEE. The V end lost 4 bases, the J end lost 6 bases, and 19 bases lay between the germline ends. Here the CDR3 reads CASSGGGVTTPEAFF. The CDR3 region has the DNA TGTGCCAGCAGCGGCGGAGGGGTTACGACCCCTGAAGCTTTCTTT.

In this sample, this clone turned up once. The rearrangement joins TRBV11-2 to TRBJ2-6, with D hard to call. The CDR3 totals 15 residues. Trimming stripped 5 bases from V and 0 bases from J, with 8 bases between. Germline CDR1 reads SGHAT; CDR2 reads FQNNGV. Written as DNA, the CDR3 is TGTGCCAGCAGCCCCGATAGCTCTGGGGCCAACGTCCTGACTTTC. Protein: CASSPDSSGANVLTF.

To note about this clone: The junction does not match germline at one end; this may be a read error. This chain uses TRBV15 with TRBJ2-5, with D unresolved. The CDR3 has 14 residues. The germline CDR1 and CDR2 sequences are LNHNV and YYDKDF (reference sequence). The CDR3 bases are TGTACCACCAGCAGACCGCATAGTCGGGAGACCCAGTACTTC. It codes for CTTSRPHSRETQYF.

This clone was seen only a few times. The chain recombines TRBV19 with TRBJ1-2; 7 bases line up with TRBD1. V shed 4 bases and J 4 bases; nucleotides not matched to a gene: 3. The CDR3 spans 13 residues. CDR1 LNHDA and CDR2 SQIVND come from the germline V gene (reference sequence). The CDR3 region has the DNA TGTGCCAGTAGTAAAAGACAGGGCTATGGCTACACCTTC. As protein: CASSKRQGYGYTF.

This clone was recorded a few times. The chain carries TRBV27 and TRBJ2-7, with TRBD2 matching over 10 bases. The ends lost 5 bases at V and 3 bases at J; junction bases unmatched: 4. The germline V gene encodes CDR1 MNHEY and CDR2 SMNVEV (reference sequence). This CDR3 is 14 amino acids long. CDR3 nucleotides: TGTGCCAGCAGTGGACTAGCGGAAAACTACGAGCAGTACTTC. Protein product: CASSGLAENYEQYF.

CDR3 sequence reads: CASSTDSRHSYNYGYTF. Here the CDR3 DNA reads TGTGCCAGTAGTACGGACAGTAGGCATAGTTATAACTATGGCTACACCTTC. V and J are TRBV19 and TRBJ1-2; a possible D gene is TRBD1 (6 bases). CDR1 and CDR2 (germline): LNHDA, SQIVND (reference sequence). The CDR3 runs 17 residues. The V gene lost 4 bases and the J gene lost 1 base, with 19 bases spanning the gap.

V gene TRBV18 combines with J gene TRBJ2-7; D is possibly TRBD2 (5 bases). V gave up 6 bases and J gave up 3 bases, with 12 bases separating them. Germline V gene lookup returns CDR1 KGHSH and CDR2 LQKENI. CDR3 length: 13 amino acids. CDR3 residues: CASSLGGVYEQYF. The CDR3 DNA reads TGTGCCAGCTCCCTAGGAGGTGTCTACGAGCAGTACTTC.

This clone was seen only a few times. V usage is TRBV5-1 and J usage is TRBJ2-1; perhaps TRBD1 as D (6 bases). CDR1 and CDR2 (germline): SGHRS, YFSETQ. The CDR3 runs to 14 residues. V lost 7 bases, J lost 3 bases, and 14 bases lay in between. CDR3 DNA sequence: TGCGCCAGCTGGACAGACGACAACTACAATGAGCAGTTCTTC. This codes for CASWTDDNYNEQFF.

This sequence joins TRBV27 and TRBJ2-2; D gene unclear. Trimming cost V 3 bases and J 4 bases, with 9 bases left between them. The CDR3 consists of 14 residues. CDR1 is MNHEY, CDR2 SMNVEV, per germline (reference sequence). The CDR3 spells CASSLSLFTGELFF. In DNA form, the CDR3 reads TGTGCCAGCAGTTTGAGTCTCTTCACCGGGGAGCTGTTTTTT.

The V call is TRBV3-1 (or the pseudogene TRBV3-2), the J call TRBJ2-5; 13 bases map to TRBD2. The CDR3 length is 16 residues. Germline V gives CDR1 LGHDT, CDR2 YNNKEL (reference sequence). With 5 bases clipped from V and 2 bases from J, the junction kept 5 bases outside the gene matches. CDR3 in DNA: TGTGCCAGCAGCAAATGGACTAGCGGGAGTCAAGAGACCCAGTACTTC. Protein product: CASSKWTSGSQETQYF.

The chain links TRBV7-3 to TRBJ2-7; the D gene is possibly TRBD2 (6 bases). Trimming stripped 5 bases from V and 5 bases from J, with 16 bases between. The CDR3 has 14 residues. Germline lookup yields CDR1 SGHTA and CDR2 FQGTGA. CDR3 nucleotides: TGTGCCAGCAGCAAAACTAGTGGAGGGCACGAGCAGTACTTC. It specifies CASSKTSGGHEQYF.

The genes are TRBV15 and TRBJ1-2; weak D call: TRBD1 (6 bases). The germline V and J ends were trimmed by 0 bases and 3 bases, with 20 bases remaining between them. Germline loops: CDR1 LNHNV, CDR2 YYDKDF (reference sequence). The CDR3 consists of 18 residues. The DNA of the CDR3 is TGTGCCACCAGCAGAGATCCTCAATCGGGGGGCGCGCACTATGGCTACACCTTC. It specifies CATSRDPQSGGAHYGYTF.

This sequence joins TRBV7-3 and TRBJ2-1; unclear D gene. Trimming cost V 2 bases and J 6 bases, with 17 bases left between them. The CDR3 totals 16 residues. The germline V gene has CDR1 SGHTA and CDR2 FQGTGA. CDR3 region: CASSLLNGGIGNEQFF. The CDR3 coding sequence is TGTGCCAGCAGCTTACTGAATGGCGGAATCGGCAATGAGCAGTTCTTC.

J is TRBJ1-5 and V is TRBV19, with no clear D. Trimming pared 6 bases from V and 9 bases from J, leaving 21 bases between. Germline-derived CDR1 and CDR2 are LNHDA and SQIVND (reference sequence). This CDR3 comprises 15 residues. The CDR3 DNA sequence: TGTGCCAGTAGCCCGAACATAGCCCCCGCGACGCCCCAGCATTTT. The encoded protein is CASSPNIAPATPQHF. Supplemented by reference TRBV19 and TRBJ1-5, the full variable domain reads DGGITQSPKYLFRKEGQNVTLSCEQNLNHDAMYWYRQDPGQGLRLIYYSQIVNDFQKGDIAEGYSVSREKKESFPLTVTSAQKNPTAFYLCASSPNIAPATPQHFGDGTRLSIL.

The CDR3 here is CASSRQGRDEQYF. In nucleotides, the CDR3 is TGTGCCAGCTCAAGGCAGGGTAGAGACGAGCAGTACTTC. The rearrangement joins TRBV18 to TRBJ2-7; TRBD1 might be the D (5 bases). Germline CDR1 is KGHSH and CDR2 is LQKENI. V was clipped by 5 bases and J by 5 bases, with 13 bases between them. The CDR3 has 13 residues.

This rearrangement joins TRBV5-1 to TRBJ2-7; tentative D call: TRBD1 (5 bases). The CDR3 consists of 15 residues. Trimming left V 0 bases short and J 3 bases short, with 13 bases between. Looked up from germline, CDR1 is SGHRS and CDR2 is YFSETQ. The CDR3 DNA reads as TGCGCCAGCAGCTTGGCGGCAGGGCTCCTCTACGAGCAGTACTTC. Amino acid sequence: CASSLAAGLLYEQYF.

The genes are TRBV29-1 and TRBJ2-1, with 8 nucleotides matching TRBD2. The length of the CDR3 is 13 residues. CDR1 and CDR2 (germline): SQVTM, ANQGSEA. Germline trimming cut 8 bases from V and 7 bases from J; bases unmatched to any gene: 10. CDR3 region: CSTLGGRRNEQFF. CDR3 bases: TGCAGCACCCTGGGCGGGAGGCGTAATGAGCAGTTCTTC.

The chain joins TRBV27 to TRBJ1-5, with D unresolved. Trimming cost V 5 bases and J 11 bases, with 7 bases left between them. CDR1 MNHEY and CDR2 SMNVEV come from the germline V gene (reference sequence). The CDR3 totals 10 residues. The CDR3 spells CASSPPAQHF. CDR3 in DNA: TGTGCCAGCAGTCCCCCAGCCCAGCATTTT.

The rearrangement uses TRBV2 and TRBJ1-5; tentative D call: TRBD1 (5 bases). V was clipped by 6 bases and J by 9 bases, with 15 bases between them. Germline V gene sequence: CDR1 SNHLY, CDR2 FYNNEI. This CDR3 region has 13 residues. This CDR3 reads CASSLGLQGPQHF. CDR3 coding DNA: TGTGCCAGCAGCCTCGGCCTGCAGGGGCCCCAGCATTTT.